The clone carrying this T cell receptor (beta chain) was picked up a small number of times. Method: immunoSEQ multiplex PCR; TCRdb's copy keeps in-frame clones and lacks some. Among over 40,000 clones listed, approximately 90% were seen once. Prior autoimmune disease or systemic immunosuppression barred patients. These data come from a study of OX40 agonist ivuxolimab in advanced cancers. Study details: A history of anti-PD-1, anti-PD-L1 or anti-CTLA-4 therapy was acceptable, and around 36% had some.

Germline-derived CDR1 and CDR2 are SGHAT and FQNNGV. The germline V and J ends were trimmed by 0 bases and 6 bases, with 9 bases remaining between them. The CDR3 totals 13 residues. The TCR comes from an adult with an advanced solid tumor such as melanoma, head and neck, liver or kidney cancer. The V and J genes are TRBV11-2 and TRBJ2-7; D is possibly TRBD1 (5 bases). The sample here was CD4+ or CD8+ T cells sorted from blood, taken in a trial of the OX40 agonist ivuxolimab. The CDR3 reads CASSLEVGLEQYF. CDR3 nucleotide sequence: TGTGCCAGCAGCTTAGAAGTGGGGCTCGAGCAGTACTTC.